This T cell receptor (beta chain) was retrieved from a study of T cells after yellow fever vaccination. TCRdb independently ran MiXCR on the 5' RACE reads; one entry per CDR3 protein. The table includes about 320,000 distinct CDR3 sequences, roughly 10% detected once. This clonotype showed up just a few times. The specimen was CD4+ T cells sorted from PBMCs, collected 45 days after the yellow fever booster vaccination. The receptor comes from a man between 18 and 29 years old who received the YFV17D yellow fever vaccine.

The CDR3 loop reads CASSDRVLGTQYF. CDR3 nucleotide sequence: TGTGCCAGCTCGGACAGGGTATTAGGTACGCAGTATTTT. The genes are TRBV4-2 and TRBJ2-3, with 8 bases that match TRBD1. V dropped 8 bases and J dropped 8; count of bases not matched to a gene: 9. This CDR3 contains 13 residues. Germline loops: CDR1 LGHNA, CDR2 YNFKEQ.